A selection of T cell receptor beta chains follows, all from one sample in a study of T cells in Graves' hyperthyroidism and ophthalmopathy. TCRdb analysed the multiplex PCR reads with MiXCR anew, one entry per CDR3 protein. Found here are approximately 600,000 distinct CDR3 sequences, about a sixth of them singletons; the top ten hold 3% to 4%. The sample taken for sequencing was blood. These receptors were collected from a woman younger than 45 with Graves' hyperthyroidism. Each CDR3 is given with its conserved first and last residue. Fields, in order: J gene, clone size, D gene, V gene, CDR3 protein, CDR3 DNA. The D gene is left open where the match is weak. Clone size appears in some rows only: once, few, many, or a class for an expanded clone.

TRBJ1-3 - - TRBV12-5 CASGSTGAGNTIYF TGTGCTAGTGGTTCCACCGGCGCTGGAAACACCATATATTTT
TRBJ2-3 many TRBD2 TRBV7-2 CASSPPGTSGTDTQYF TGTGCCAGCAGCCCCCCGGGGACTAGCGGCACAGATACGCAGTATTTT
TRBJ2-3 many TRBD2 TRBV12-3/TRBV12-4 CASSPSGRGDTQYF TGTGCCAGCAGTCCTAGCGGGAGAGGAGATACGCAGTATTTT
TRBJ2-7 few TRBD2 TRBV30 CAWSVHQTLAAIYEQYF TGTGCCTGGAGTGTTCATCAGACGCTAGCGGCGATCTACGAGCAGTACTTC
TRBJ2-5 medium-sized TRBD2 TRBV20-1 CSASDTTSGRGETQYF TGCAGTGCTAGCGACACGACTAGCGGGAGGGGAGAGACCCAGTACTTC
TRBJ2-7 - TRBD2 TRBV24-1 CATSLAGGYEQYF TGTGCCACCAGTCTAGCGGGAGGCTACGAGCAGTACTTC
TRBJ1-5 once TRBD1 TRBV12-3/TRBV12-4 CASSWDRGGGPQHF TGTGCCAGCAGCTGGGACAGGGGAGGGGGGCCCCAGCATTTT
TRBJ2-7 many TRBD2 TRBV7-9 CASSPRLAGVNSYEQYF TGTGCCAGCAGCCCAAGACTAGCGGGCGTGAACTCCTACGAGCAGTACTTC
TRBJ2-3 few - TRBV15 CATSGRASDTQYF TGTGCCACCAGCGGCAGGGCGTCGGATACGCAGTATTTT
TRBJ1-5 - - TRBV28 CASSQGFRQPQHF TGTGCCAGCTCTCAGGGATTCAGGCAGCCCCAGCATTTT
TRBJ2-5 many TRBD1 TRBV29-1 CSVQDRAGETQYF TGCAGCGTCCAGGACAGGGCAGGGGAGACCCAGTACTTC
TRBJ2-2 many TRBD2 TRBV5-1 CASVSGTSTGELFF TGCGCCAGCGTTAGCGGGACGAGCACCGGGGAGCTGTTTTTT
TRBJ2-5 many - TRBV6-6 CASSYFGGETQYF TGTGCCAGCAGTTACTTCGGGGGAGAGACCCAGTACTTC
TRBJ2-7 - - TRBV28 CASSFSGVRVLYEQYF TGTGCCAGCAGTTTTTCCGGCGTCAGGGTACTCTACGAGCAGTACTTC
TRBJ1-5 many - TRBV27 CASSLLGGEVPQHF TGTGCCAGCAGTTTATTAGGAGGGGAGGTACCCCAGCATTTT
TRBJ2-7 - - TRBV25-1 CASSEGQSYEQYF TGTGCCAGCAGTGAAGGGCAGTCCTACGAGCAGTACTTC
TRBJ2-7 - TRBD1 TRBV20-1 CSASTRQGAYEQYF TGCAGTGCTAGTACGAGACAGGGAGCCTACGAGCAGTACTTC
TRBJ2-3 many TRBD2 TRBV28 CASSSLAGVGTDTQYF TGTGCCAGCAGTTCCTTAGCGGGAGTGGGAACAGATACGCAGTATTTT
TRBJ1-4 many TRBD1 TRBV6-1 CASSEEYATGPDEKLFF TGTGCCAGCAGTGAAGAGTACGCGACAGGGCCCGATGAAAAACTGTTTTTT
TRBJ1-2 - TRBD1 TRBV5-1 CASSPLDRGYGYTF TGCGCCAGCAGCCCCTTGGACAGGGGGTACGGCTACACCTTC
TRBJ1-5 few - TRBV6-1 CASSLGPELQPQHF TGTGCCAGCAGTTTAGGTCCCGAACTTCAGCCCCAGCATTTT
TRBJ2-2 - - TRBV5-8 CASSFYQGEGTGELFF TGTGCCAGCAGCTTTTATCAGGGAGAGGGAACCGGGGAGCTGTTTTTT
TRBJ2-3 few TRBD1 TRBV10-2 CASSDPSQGAGTDTQYF TGCGCCAGCAGTGATCCCTCGCAGGGGGCTGGCACAGATACGCAGTATTTT
TRBJ2-7 many - TRBV28 CASSLYQALSYEQYF TGTGCCAGCAGTTTATATCAGGCACTTAGCTACGAGCAGTACTTC
TRBJ1-2 few - TRBV5-6 CASSRGSGYTF TGTGCCAGCAGCCGAGGATCTGGCTACACCTTC
TRBJ1-2 few TRBD1 TRBV20-1 CSGRQGRGTNYGYTF TGCAGTGGGAGACAGGGAAGGGGTACTAACTATGGCTACACCTTC
TRBJ2-1 - TRBD1 TRBV20-1 CSAQGRRDSYAEQFF TGCAGTGCTCAAGGCCGCCGGGACAGCTATGCAGAGCAGTTCTTC
TRBJ2-1 - - TRBV4-1 CARPYNEQFF TGCGCCAGACCTTACAATGAGCAGTTCTTC
TRBJ2-3 - - TRBV11-2 CASSLTAMTRYTQYF TGTGCCAGCAGCTTAACGGCAATGACACGATATACGCAGTATTTT
TRBJ2-5 many - TRBV12-3/TRBV12-4 CASSFSDKETQYF TGTGCCAGCAGTTTCTCAGACAAAGAGACCCAGTACTTC
TRBJ1-2 few - TRBV4-2 CASSQDTQGVNYGYTF TGTGCCAGCAGCCAAGATACTCAGGGAGTAAACTATGGCTACACCTTC
TRBJ2-1 many TRBD2 TRBV5-1 CASSLDGLADNEQFF TGCGCCAGCAGCTTGGACGGACTAGCGGACAATGAGCAGTTCTTC
TRBJ2-3 many TRBD1 TRBV28 CASSPTGITDTQYF TGTGCCAGCAGTCCGACAGGGATAACAGATACGCAGTATTTT
TRBJ2-5 few - TRBV4-3 CASSQERGGDGIQETQYF TGCGCCAGCAGCCAAGAAAGGGGTGGTGACGGAATCCAAGAGACCCAGTACTTC
TRBJ2-7 few - TRBV15 CATGKQGAYEQYF TGTGCCACCGGAAAGCAGGGTGCTTACGAGCAGTACTTC
TRBJ1-1 few - TRBV10-3 CASGGGLVTEAFF TGTGCCTCTGGTGGGGGTTTGGTCACTGAAGCTTTCTTT
TRBJ2-2 - - TRBV9 CASSDRTQGLTGELFF TGTGCCAGCAGCGATCGAACACAGGGTCTGACCGGGGAGCTGTTTTTT
TRBJ2-1 few TRBD1 TRBV5-1 CASTGTGSYNEQFF TGCGCCAGCACCGGGACAGGCTCCTACAATGAGCAGTTCTTC
TRBJ1-3 few - TRBV24-1 CATSDPLSGNTIYF TGTGCCACCAGTGATCCCCTTTCTGGAAACACCATATATTTT
TRBJ2-7 many TRBD1 TRBV5-1 CASSLDWTGGYEQYF TGCGCCAGCAGCTTGGACTGGACAGGGGGCTACGAGCAGTACTTC
TRBJ2-2 - TRBD2 TRBV7-2 CASSAPAGDRTGELFF TGTGCCAGCAGCGCCCCAGCGGGAGACCGCACCGGGGAGCTGTTTTTT
TRBJ2-1 - - TRBV5-1 CVSSLNPGTYNNEQFF TGCGTCAGCAGCCTCAACCCCGGGACTTATAACAATGAGCAGTTCTTC
TRBJ2-5 many TRBD2 TRBV28 CASIPRGYQETQYF TGTGCCAGCATTCCGCGGGGGTACCAAGAGACCCAGTACTTC
TRBJ1-4 few TRBD1 TRBV30 CAWSGDRGHEKLFF TGTGCCTGGAGCGGAGACAGGGGGCATGAAAAACTGTTTTTT
TRBJ1-1 many - TRBV24-1 CATSDFRESEAFF TGTGCCACCAGTGATTTTAGGGAGAGTGAAGCTTTCTTT
TRBJ1-2 few - TRBV20-1 CSATDLSNYGYTF TGCAGTGCCACGGACCTTTCTAACTATGGCTACACCTTC
TRBJ1-1 many - TRBV18 CASSPDPGAEAFF TGTGCCAGCTCACCAGACCCGGGGGCTGAAGCTTTCTTT
TRBJ2-7 few TRBD2 TRBV20-1 CSAPSAGGREQYF TGCAGTGCGCCGTCAGCGGGAGGGCGTGAGCAGTACTTC
TRBJ2-1 - TRBD1 TRBV19 CASSIGTGGYNEQFF TGTGCCAGTAGTATAGGGACAGGGGGGTACAATGAGCAGTTCTTC
TRBJ2-1 - - TRBV27 CASSLGGVGTNEQFF TGTGCCAGCAGTTTAGGAGGGGTAGGAACGAATGAGCAGTTCTTC
TRBJ2-1 few TRBD1 TRBV19 CASSTLGTGVGHEQFF TGTGCCAGTAGTACCCTCGGGACAGGGGTCGGGCATGAGCAGTTCTTC
TRBJ2-7 many - TRBV6-1 CASSRPSGVEQYF TGTGCCAGCAGCCGACCTTCTGGGGTAGAGCAGTACTTC
TRBJ2-5 many - TRBV18 CASSPPSSRETQYF TGTGCCAGCTCACCACCATCTAGTCGGGAGACCCAGTACTTC
TRBJ2-1 few TRBD2 TRBV5-6 CASSFIPSGRDNEQFF TGTGCCAGCAGCTTCATCCCGAGCGGGAGGGACAATGAGCAGTTCTTC
TRBJ2-3 - - TRBV9 CASSVTDLSRDTQYF TGTGCCAGCAGCGTTACGGACTTGTCGAGAGATACGCAGTATTTT
TRBJ1-4 - - TRBV6-5 CASSSLRQKATNEKLFF TGTGCCAGCAGTTCCCTCCGACAGAAAGCAACTAATGAAAAACTGTTTTTT
TRBJ1-2 many - TRBV20-1 CSARVAGDGYTF TGCAGTGCTAGAGTTGCAGGGGATGGCTACACCTTC
TRBJ1-1 few - TRBV20-1 CSANRDPGRVNTEAFF TGCAGTGCTAACCGGGACCCCGGAAGGGTGAACACTGAAGCTTTCTTT